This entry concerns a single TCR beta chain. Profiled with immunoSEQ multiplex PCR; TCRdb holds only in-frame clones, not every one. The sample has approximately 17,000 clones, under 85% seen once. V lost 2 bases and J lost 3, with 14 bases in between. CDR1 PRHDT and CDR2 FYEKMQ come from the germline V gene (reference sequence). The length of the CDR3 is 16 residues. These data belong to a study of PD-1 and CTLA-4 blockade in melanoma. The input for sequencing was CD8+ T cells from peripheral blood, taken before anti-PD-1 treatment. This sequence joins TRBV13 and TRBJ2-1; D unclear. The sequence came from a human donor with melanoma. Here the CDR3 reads CASSLWLTQLYNEQFF. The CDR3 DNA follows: TGTGCCAGCAGCTTATGGCTCACCCAGCTCTACAATGAGCAGTTCTTC.